Presented here are 13 T cell receptor beta chains from one specimen sequenced in a study of OX40 agonist ivuxolimab in advanced cancers. The table came from immunoSEQ multiplex PCR; TCRdb's copy has only in-frame clones and leaves some out. Among 11,000 to 15,000 clones, 80% were seen once, and the ten largest hold 30% to 40%. The source material was CD4+ or CD8+ T cells sorted from blood, sampled in a trial of the OX40 agonist ivuxolimab. The receptors originated from an adult with an advanced solid tumor such as melanoma, head and neck, liver or kidney cancer.

The chain combines TRBV28 with TRBJ1-5; a weak D match, TRBD1 (5 bases). V was cut by 3 bases and J by 2 bases, with 11 bases left in between. Germline lookup yields CDR1 MDHEN and CDR2 SYDVKM. This CDR3 has 15 amino acids. The CDR3 nucleotides are TGTGCCAGCAGTTTTCGGGGGTTGGGCAATCAGCCCCAGCATTTT. Protein: CASSFRGLGNQPQHF.

This chain connects TRBV23-1 to TRBJ1-2; no reliable D call. TRBV23-1 is assigned to the ORF class and has an uncertain function. This CDR3 comprises 14 residues. Trimming left V 0 bases short and J 5 bases short, with 10 bases between. CDR3 DNA: TGCGCCAGCAGTCAATCACGGGGAGGTTATGGCTACACCTTC. Translation: CASSQSRGGYGYTF.

Points on this clone: One end of the junction varies from germline; a read error may be responsible. V is TRBV5-6 and J is TRBJ2-5; maybe TRBD1 (5 bases). The length of the CDR3 is 15 residues. Per the germline V gene, CDR1 is SGHDT and CDR2 is YYEEEE. The CDR3 spells CASSFLAGPQATQYF. The CDR3 DNA follows: TGTGCCAGCAGCTTCCTGGCAGGGCCGCAAGCGACCCAGTACTTC.

The J gene is TRBJ2-1, the V gene TRBV6-1; TRBD1 might be the D (6 bases). This CDR3 has 14 amino acids. Germline V gene lookup returns CDR1 MNHNS and CDR2 SASEGT. V lost 6 bases, J lost 5 bases, and 14 bases lay in between. The CDR3 DNA reads as TGTGCCAGCAGGGGCGAGGGGGTTGACAATGAGCAGTTCTTC. Protein sequence: CASRGEGVDNEQFF.

The rearrangement links TRBV19 to TRBJ2-2, with TRBD2 matching 12 bases. CDR1 is LNHDA and CDR2 is SQIVND in the germline V gene (reference sequence). The CDR3 is 17 amino acids. CDR3 sequence reads: CASRGLAGGPRAGELFF. The CDR3 coding sequence is TGTGCTTCCCGAGGGCTAGCGGGAGGGCCGCGGGCCGGGGAGCTGTTTTTT. Together with reference TRBV19 and TRBJ2-2, the CDR3 gives the full variable domain: DGGITQSPKYLFRKEGQNVTLSCEQNLNHDAMYWYRQDPGQGLRLIYYSQIVNDFQKGDIAEGYSVSREKKESFPLTVTSAQKNPTAFYLCASRGLAGGPRAGELFFGEGSRLTVL.

The chain is built from TRBV7-2 and TRBJ2-7; tentatively, D is TRBD1 (7 bases). Per germline, CDR1 SGHTA and CDR2 FQGNSA. Trimming stripped 6 bases from V and 7 bases from J, with 25 bases between. The length of the CDR3 is 16 residues. The CDR3, as DNA: TGTGCCAGCAGTCCTTATAGGGGGGACAGCTCTGGAGAGCAGTACTTC. This codes for CASSPYRGDSSGEQYF. Using reference TRBV7-2 and TRBJ2-7 for the parts outside the CDR3, the full variable domain is GAGVSQSPSNKVTEKGKDVELRCDPISGHTALYWYRQSLGQGLEFLIYFQGNSAPDKSGLPSDRFSAERTGGSVSTLTIQRTQQEDSAVYLCASSPYRGDSSGEQYFGPGTRLTVT.

The chain carries TRBV14 and TRBJ1-1, with D hard to call. With 4 bases removed from V and 4 bases from J, the gap between germline ends came to 16 bases. Germline V gene data show CDR1 as SGHDN and CDR2 as FVKESK. This CDR3 is 15 amino acids long. CDR3 DNA sequence: TGTGCCAGCAGCCCACAACCGGCAGATATCACTGAAGCTTTCTTT. Encoded protein: CASSPQPADITEAFF.

The chain links TRBV5-6 to TRBJ2-7; D possibly matches TRBD1 or TRBD2 (5 bases each). There are 14 residues in the CDR3. CDR1 is SGHDT, CDR2 YYEEEE, per germline. V was pared by 7 bases and J by 3 bases, with 17 bases between. The DNA for the CDR3 is TGTGCCAGCTGTACGGGACCTCGTCGCTACGAGCAGTACTTC. As protein: CASCTGPRRYEQYF.

This sequence joins TRBV18 and TRBJ1-1; the D gene is possibly TRBD1 (5 bases). With 1 base removed from V and 4 bases from J, the gap between germline ends came to 10 bases. The germline gives CDR1 KGHSH, CDR2 LQKENI. CDR3 size: 14 residues. CDR3 nucleotide sequence: TGTGCCAGCTCACCACTAGGGGCGGGCACTGAAGCTTTCTTT. It specifies CASSPLGAGTEAFF.

This clone came up once. The rearrangement uses TRBV4-1 and TRBJ1-5; 8 nucleotides match TRBD1. The J segment lost 2 bases and the V segment lost 1 base, leaving 4 bases of the junction unmatched. The germline CDR1 and CDR2 sequences are MGHRA and YSYEKL. This CDR3 spans 16 amino acids. DNA for the CDR3: TGCGCCAGCAGCCAAGCCCCAGGGGGCGGCAATCAGCCCCAGCATTTT. Protein product: CASSQAPGGGNQPQHF.

This sequence joins TRBV19 and TRBJ2-1; D possibly matches TRBD1 or TRBD2 (6 bases each). The CDR3 consists of 14 residues. The V end lost 1 base, the J end lost 8 bases, and 12 bases lay between the germline ends. Germline V lookup: CDR1 LNHDA, CDR2 SQIVND (reference sequence). Here the CDR3 reads CASSIGWGADEQFF. The CDR3 nucleotides are TGTGCCAGTAGTATAGGGTGGGGGGCCGATGAGCAGTTCTTC.

The chain employs TRBV6-1 and TRBJ2-7, with D uncertain. V gave up 4 bases and J gave up 3 bases, with 13 bases separating them. The germline V gene has CDR1 MNHNS and CDR2 SASEGT. This CDR3 is 14 amino acids long. The chain's CDR3 is CASSVLTPYYEQYF. The CDR3 nucleotides read TGTGCCAGCAGTGTACTAACACCTTACTACGAGCAGTACTTC.

This clone was counted only a few times. The rearrangement links TRBV29-1 to TRBJ2-1, with 8 bases identical to TRBD2. Looked up from germline, CDR1 is SQVTM and CDR2 is ANQGSEA. The J segment lost 0 bases and the V segment lost 6 bases, leaving 1 base of the junction unmatched. The CDR3 covers 13 residues. CDR3 DNA: TGCAGCGTCACTAGCGGCTCCTACAATGAGCAGTTCTTC. Amino acid sequence: CSVTSGSYNEQFF.